This TCR beta chain is drawn from a study of T cells expressing NK-cell markers. Across the study: TCR beta repertoires came from sorted CD3+CD56+NKG2C+, CD3+CD56+NKG2C- and CD3+CD56-NKG2C+ T cells.

TCRdb reprocessed the 5' RACE reads and reports one entry per CDR3 protein, with no DNA. The table lists about 300,000 distinct CDR3 sequences. Germline V CDR1 and CDR2: MNHNS, SASEGT. This CDR3 has 15 residues. Sequenced: blood T cells: a sorted CD56 or NKG2C T cell subset, CD4+ or CD8+ T cells, or bulk PBMC T cells (not recorded which). The V call is TRBV6-1, the J call TRBJ1-6. The sequence was collected from a woman between 18 and 75 years old in good health. The CDR3 loop reads CASSAAGPGNSPLHF.